This entry lists 16 T cell receptor beta chains sequenced from one sample in a study of T cell responses to AZD1222 COVID-19 vaccine. Clones were sequenced by immunoSEQ multiplex PCR, and TCRdb holds only the in-frame ones, with some missing. The sample records fewer than 70,000 clones, over 65% being singletons. Source: peripheral blood, taken 28 days after the second AZD1222 dose. These TCRs come from an adult who received the AZD1222 COVID-19 vaccine.

The chain carries TRBV18 and TRBJ2-7; 9 bases map to TRBD2. The CDR3 has 18 residues. Germline CDR1 reads KGHSH; CDR2 reads LQKENI. After removal of 1 base from V and 5 bases from J, the junction contained 15 bases not matched to a gene. CDR3 protein: CASSPRRGSGGAGDEQYF. The CDR3 DNA reads TGTGCCAGCTCACCACGCCGTGGTAGCGGGGGAGCCGGGGACGAGCAGTACTTC.

This clone is a singleton in its sample. The chain uses TRBV12-5 and TRBJ2-1; no clear D. CDR1 and CDR2 (germline): LGHNT, FRNRAP. V lost 3 bases and J 5 bases, leaving 5 bases between the germline ends. The CDR3 totals 12 residues. CDR3 residues: CASGLFDNEQFF. The CDR3 nucleotides are TGTGCTAGTGGTTTATTCGACAATGAGCAGTTCTTC.

This chain links TRBV11-3 with TRBJ1-1, with no clear D. The CDR3 runs to 14 residues. Trimming removed 2 bases at V and 2 bases at J, with 9 bases between. Germline V gives CDR1 SGHNT, CDR2 YENEEA. The CDR3 reads CASSLLGTNTEAFF. Written as DNA, the CDR3 is TGTGCCAGCAGCTTACTGGGCACCAACACTGAAGCTTTCTTT.

The CDR3: CASSPRGLGYGYTF. In nucleotides, the CDR3 is TGTGCCAGCAGTCCCAGGGGCCTGGGCTATGGCTACACCTTC. The rearrangement uses TRBV28 and TRBJ1-2; possible D gene TRBD1, 6 bases. Deletions cut 5 bases from V and 4 bases from J, with 14 bases between. Per the germline V gene, CDR1 is MDHEN and CDR2 is SYDVKM. The CDR3 sequence is 14 residues long.

The gene calls are TRBV14 and TRBJ2-1; D might be TRBD1 or TRBD2, each matching 5 bases. Germline V CDR1 and CDR2: SGHDN, FVKESK. The CDR3 length is 16 residues. Trimming removed 6 bases from V and 6 bases from J, with 21 bases in between. The CDR3, as DNA: TGTGCCAGCAGGGGTCAAAGGGGTGGAGGCAGCAATGAGCAGTTCTTC. Translated: CASRGQRGGGSNEQFF. The complete variable domain, with remaining parts taken from reference TRBV14 and TRBJ2-1, reads EAGVTQFPSHSVIEKGQTVTLRCDPISGHDNLYWYRRVMGKEIKFLLHFVKESKQDESGMPNNRFLAERTGGTYSTLKVQPAELEDSGVYFCASRGQRGGGSNEQFFGPGTRLTVL.

The rearrangement links TRBV2 to TRBJ1-6; tentatively, D is TRBD1 (5 bases). CDR1 is SNHLY and CDR2 is FYNNEI in the germline V gene. This CDR3 is 15 amino acids long. V was shortened by 3 bases and J by 7 bases, with 13 bases between the two germline ends. The CDR3 nucleotides are TGTGCCAGCAGTGAGAGGGAAAGGGGCAATTCACCCCTCCACTTT. This sequence encodes CASSERERGNSPLHF.

The chain couples TRBV4-2 to TRBJ1-2; 7 bases are shared with TRBD1. This CDR3 has 15 amino acids. After removal of 0 bases from V and 5 bases from J, the junction contained 6 bases not matched to a gene. Germline CDR1 and CDR2: LGHNA and YNFKEQ. The CDR3 spells CASSQDRDRPYGYTF. The CDR3 DNA is TGTGCCAGCAGCCAAGATCGGGACAGACCGTATGGCTACACCTTC.

The chain uses TRBV9 and TRBJ1-3; D remains ambiguous. Germline V gene data show CDR1 as SGDLS and CDR2 as YYNGEE. This CDR3 spans 13 amino acids. Trimming stripped 3 bases from V and 4 bases from J, with 8 bases between. CDR3 residues: CASSGSRGNTIYF. The CDR3 DNA is TGTGCCAGCAGCGGGTCCCGCGGAAACACCATATATTTT. Using reference TRBV9 and TRBJ1-3 for the parts outside the CDR3, the full variable domain is DSGVTQTPKHLITATGQRVTLRCSPRSGDLSVYWYQQSLDQGLQFLIQYYNGEERAKGNILERFSAQQFPDLHSELNLSSLELGDSALYFCASSGSRGNTIYFGEGSWLTVV.

V and J are TRBV18 and TRBJ1-2; possible D gene TRBD1, 6 bases. Trimming took 2 bases from V and 5 from J, leaving 9 bases between them. The CDR3 spans 13 residues. Germline V lookup: CDR1 KGHSH, CDR2 LQKENI. The CDR3 DNA follows: TGTGCCAGCTCACCAGGGGGCGCTTATGGCTACACCTTC. This sequence encodes CASSPGGAYGYTF.

This chain's CDR3 is CASSLGLAGRNEQFF. The CDR3, as DNA: TGTGCCAGCAGCCTTGGACTAGCGGGGAGAAATGAGCAGTTCTTC. The chain has TRBV3-1 (or the pseudogene TRBV3-2) and TRBJ2-1, with TRBD2 matching 12 bases. The CDR3 loop spans 15 amino acids. Germline CDR1 reads LGHDT; CDR2 reads YNNKEL (reference sequence). V shed 4 bases, J shed 7 bases, and the junction held 5 bases outside the gene matches.

This clone has only a few counts. This sequence joins TRBV27 and TRBJ1-5; TRBD1 matches 7 bases. The CDR3 extends over 14 amino acids. Germline V CDR1 and CDR2: MNHEY, SMNVEV (reference sequence). V lost 2 bases and J lost 5; bases outside the gene matches: 3. Here the CDR3 DNA reads TGTGCCAGCAGTTTAGTAGGGGGCCATCAGCCCCAGCATTTT. This encodes CASSLVGGHQPQHF.

The J gene is TRBJ2-2, the V gene TRBV10-3; D remains ambiguous. Per the germline V gene, CDR1 is ENHRY and CDR2 is SYGVKD. V was clipped by 2 bases and J by 6 bases, with 10 bases between them. The CDR3 runs to 14 residues. This CDR3 is CAISEGQAPGELFF. The CDR3 nucleotides are TGTGCCATCAGTGAGGGGCAGGCCCCCGGGGAGCTGTTTTTT.

This clone was recorded only once. The CDR3 region has the DNA TGTGCCAGCAGCGCCGGGACTAGCGGGACCTACGAGCAGTACTTC. This gives the protein CASSAGTSGTYEQYF. The J gene is TRBJ2-7, the V gene TRBV9; 13 bases fit TRBD2. This CDR3 region has 15 residues. Germline V gene data show CDR1 as SGDLS and CDR2 as YYNGEE. V dropped 3 bases and J dropped 2; count of bases not matched to a gene: 2.

V is TRBV6-2 or TRBV6-3 and J is TRBJ2-4, with a tentative D call TRBD2 (6 bases). V shed 5 bases and J shed 0 bases, with 17 bases lying between them. The CDR3 has 17 residues. The germline V gene has CDR1 MNHEY and CDR2 SVGEGT. CDR3 nucleotide sequence: TGTGCCAGCAGTGACCTCGGGACTGCTCTAGCCAAAAACATTCAGTACTTC. This gives the protein CASSDLGTALAKNIQYF.

V is TRBV6-5 and J is TRBJ1-1; D is uncertain. Deletions cut 7 bases from V and 0 bases from J, with 9 bases between. Germline lookup yields CDR1 MNHEY and CDR2 SVGAGI. The CDR3 has 13 residues. The CDR3 protein is CASTPILNTEAFF. The CDR3 nucleotides read TGTGCCAGCACCCCCATATTGAACACTGAAGCTTTCTTT.

This chain uses TRBV30 with TRBJ1-1, with 9 bases that match TRBD1. J was trimmed by 8 bases and V by 8 bases; bases with no gene match: 12. The length of the CDR3 is 13 residues. CDR1 is GTSNPN, CDR2 SVGIG, per germline (reference sequence). CDR3 nucleotide sequence: TGTGCCGGCGGGACAGGGTACCCCCCGGAAGCTTTCTTT. It encodes CAGGTGYPPEAFF.